This T cell receptor (beta chain) came from a study of T cell therapy after organ transplantation. The overall study: Responders numbered eight and nonresponders two among around ten patients.

Comment on this clone: Its antigen is not identified.

The assay was immunoSEQ multiplex PCR, and TCRdb's table has in-frame clones only and misses some. The sample carries 51,000 or so clones, over 90% recorded once. Study results and caveats: Minimal repertoire change after therapy followed marked pretherapy expansions in nonresponders. Both transferred clonotypes and endogenous ones absent from products apparently reconstituted.

The sequenced sample was CD8+ T cells from blood, obtained before autologous CMV-specific T cell therapy. This clonotype was sampled from a human patient who had received a solid organ transplant and had CMV disease.

The CDR3 region is CASSYSVAYSYEQYF. The CDR3 DNA follows: TGTGCCAGCAGTTACTCGGTTGCGTACTCCTACGAGCAGTACTTC. The chain recombines TRBV6-5 with TRBJ2-7; no firm D call. Germline-derived CDR1 and CDR2 are MNHEY and SVGAGI. The V and J ends lost 0 bases and 0 bases respectively, with 9 bases between them. The CDR3 runs to 15 residues.